This T cell receptor beta chain was sequenced during a study of blood T cell repertoires in COVID-19. Turning to the study itself: Both acute and convalescent COVID-19 samples were obtained from the United States, Italy and Spain. PBMCs, B-cell-depleted T cells, or T cells were the source of the cDNA or gDNA that made up the material.

Under the authors' procedure: Amplification with reference gene primers provided the estimates of nucleated cell counts. Repertoires were generated with immunoSEQ multiplex PCR, while TCRdb's copy carries only in-frame clones and drops some. That table gives V, J and clone size, and the DNA gave D and trimming. This sample has tens of thousands of clones; roughly 84% occur once, and the top ten carry around 13%. Per germline, CDR1 SGHVS and CDR2 FQNEAQ. The CDR3 is 13 amino acids. V shed 3 bases and J shed 3 bases, with 8 bases lying between them. The V gene is TRBV7-8, the J gene TRBJ2-5; maybe TRBD1 (6 bases). The sequenced sample was peripheral blood. This clonotype was sampled from a woman between 65 and 79 years old with acute or convalescent COVID-19. CDR3 residues: CASSFTGKETQYF. CDR3 nucleotides: TGTGCCAGCAGCTTCACAGGGAAAGAGACCCAGTACTTC.